One and the same sample provided the 23 T cell receptor beta chains below, sequenced in a study of OX40 agonist ivuxolimab in advanced cancers. Profiling relied on immunoSEQ multiplex PCR, and the TCRdb table lists in-frame clones only, not all of them. The sample has tens of thousands of clones; 84% are singletons. The sequenced sample was CD4+ or CD8+ T cells sorted from blood, obtained in a trial of the OX40 agonist ivuxolimab. These receptors all stem from an adult with an advanced solid tumor such as melanoma, head and neck, liver or kidney cancer.

CDR3 nucleotides: TGCGCCAGCAGCCAATGGCGGGAGGGCCTCCACGAGCAGTACTTC. It is translated as CASSQWREGLHEQYF. This rearrangement joins TRBV4-3 to TRBJ2-7, with 9 positions matching TRBD2. Losses at the gene ends were 2 bases for V and 5 bases for J; bases not matched to a gene: 7. The length of the CDR3 is 15 residues. Germline CDR1 LGHNA, CDR2 YSLEER.

This chain links TRBV20-1 with TRBJ2-1; 7 bases are shared with TRBD1. This CDR3 region has 11 residues. Unmatched junction bases numbered 4, after V lost 7 bases and J lost 7 bases. Germline CDR1 reads DFQATT; CDR2 reads SNEGSKA (reference sequence). CDR3 sequence reads: CSGGRGNEQFF. The CDR3 nucleotides are TGCAGTGGGGGCAGGGGGAATGAGCAGTTCTTC.

The V call is TRBV6-6, the J call TRBJ2-1; no clear D gene. Looked up from germline, CDR1 is MNHNY and CDR2 is SVGAGI (reference sequence). This CDR3 spans 12 amino acids. V was shortened by 5 bases and J by 3 bases, with 5 bases between the two germline ends. This chain's CDR3 is CASSRDYNEQFF. CDR3 DNA: TGTGCCAGCAGTAGGGACTACAATGAGCAGTTCTTC.

J is TRBJ2-5 and V is TRBV7-8, with 7 bases aligning to TRBD1. The J call may be in error: the DNA end matches TRBJ2-7 better. CDR3 length: 14 amino acids. The germline V gene encodes CDR1 SGHVS and CDR2 FQNEAQ. CDR3 DNA: TGTGCCAGCAGCTTAGAGGACAGGCTCCACGAGCAGTACTTC. Translating it yields CASSLEDRLHEQYF.

This chain links TRBV5-4 with TRBJ2-2; D is unresolved. This CDR3 contains 15 residues. Trimming left V 4 bases short and J 4 bases short, with 14 bases between. Germline lookup yields CDR1 SGHNT and CDR2 YYREEE (reference sequence). CDR3 region: CASSLWMAATGELFF. In DNA form, the CDR3 reads TGTGCCAGCAGCCTCTGGATGGCAGCCACCGGGGAGCTGTTTTTT.

DNA of the CDR3: TGCGCCAGCAGCTTGGTTCCCCTAGACACAGATACGCAGTATTTT. This encodes CASSLVPLDTDTQYF. This chain joins TRBV5-1 and TRBJ2-3; D not resolved. Trimming shortened V by 0 bases and J by 2 bases, and 10 bases separated the two germline ends. Germline CDR1 reads SGHRS; CDR2 reads YFSETQ. The CDR3 is made up of 15 amino acids. The whole variable domain, remainder taken from reference TRBV5-1 and TRBJ2-3, is KAGVTQTPRYLIKTRGQQVTLSCSPISGHRSVSWYQQTPGQGLQFLFEYFSETQRNKGNFPGRFSGRQFSNSRSEMNVSTLELGDSALYLCASSLVPLDTDTQYFGPGTRLTVL.

The chain is built from TRBV7-2 and TRBJ2-1, with a tentative D call TRBD1 (6 bases). The V gene's germline CDR1 is SGHTA and CDR2 FQGNSA. V was clipped by 5 bases and J by 0 bases, with 11 bases between them. This CDR3 spans 15 amino acids. The CDR3 DNA reads TGTGCCAGCAGCCGAGCAGGGGACTCCTACAATGAGCAGTTCTTC. Protein sequence: CASSRAGDSYNEQFF.

This clone has only a few counts. This may be a read error, as it is one base from a much larger clone. Other DNA sequences within the sample encode an identical CDR3. This CDR3 is CASSVQGYSNQPQHF. The DNA of the CDR3 is TGTGCCAGCAGCGTACAGGGGTATAGCAATCAGCCCCAGCATTTT. The chain employs TRBV7-9 and TRBJ1-5; TRBD1 aligns across 7 bases. This CDR3 has 15 amino acids. Trimming at V came to 5 bases and at J to 0 bases, leaving 4 bases not matched to a gene. CDR1 and CDR2 (germline): SEHNR, FQNEAQ (reference sequence).

In this sample, this clone turned up many times. Here the CDR3 reads CASSQDFIEGPYEQYF. The DNA for the CDR3 is TGTGCCAGCAGCCAAGATTTCATAGAAGGACCCTACGAGCAGTACTTC. V and J are TRBV14 and TRBJ2-7; no firm D call. CDR1 is SGHDN and CDR2 is FVKESK in the germline V gene. The V end was cut by 0 bases, the J end by 2 bases, with 14 bases between. There are 16 residues in the CDR3. Variable domain in full (rest from reference TRBV14 and TRBJ2-7): EAGVTQFPSHSVIEKGQTVTLRCDPISGHDNLYWYRRVMGKEIKFLLHFVKESKQDESGMPNNRFLAERTGGTYSTLKVQPAELEDSGVYFCASSQDFIEGPYEQYFGPGTRLTVT.

The CDR3 nucleotides read TGTGCCAGCGGCGCCCAGCGGGATACGGGGCAGTTCTTC. Its protein product is CASGAQRDTGQFF. J is TRBJ2-1 and V is TRBV27; 7 positions agree with TRBD2. This CDR3 spans 13 amino acids. The V segment lost 8 bases and the J segment 12 bases; nucleotides outside the gene matches: 13. In germline, CDR1 is MNHEY, CDR2 SMNVEV (reference sequence).

The chain is built from TRBV7-8 and TRBJ1-5, with D maybe TRBD1 (6 bases). V was trimmed by 5 bases and J by 5 bases, leaving 22 bases between them. The CDR3 totals 17 residues. The V gene's germline CDR1 is SGHVS and CDR2 FQNEAQ. The CDR3 DNA reads TGTGCCAGCAGCATAGGTCAGGGACAAACCTCTTATCAGCCCCAGCATTTT. This codes for CASSIGQGQTSYQPQHF.

The rearrangement links TRBV12-5 to TRBJ2-1, with 9 bases aligning to TRBD2. V trimming: 0 bases; J trimming: 4 bases; junction bases outside the gene matches: 4. Germline assignment: CDR1 LGHNT and CDR2 FRNRAP. The CDR3 contains 16 residues. DNA of the CDR3: TGTGCTAGTGGTTTGGTAAAACTAGCGGGTTACAATGAGCAGTTCTTC. Amino acid sequence: CASGLVKLAGYNEQFF.

This clone was seen a few times. At the DNA level, this CDR3 is encoded by other sequences in the same sample as well. This chain connects TRBV7-9 to TRBJ1-1; D uncertain. V lost 5 bases and J lost 1, with 11 bases in between. Germline V gene data show CDR1 as SEHNR and CDR2 as FQNEAQ (reference sequence). The CDR3 covers 14 residues. The CDR3 nucleotides are TGTGCCAGCAGCGCCGGACGGGCGAACACTGAAGCTTTCTTT. This translates into CASSAGRANTEAFF.

The CDR3 protein is CASSLESLPYF. The CDR3 DNA is TGTGCCAGCAGCTTAGAGTCCCTACCGTACTTC. The genes are TRBV7-2 and TRBJ2-5; D is ambiguous. The CDR3 is 11 amino acids. The V gene lost 1 base and the J gene lost 13 bases, with 10 bases spanning the gap. Germline V gene sequence: CDR1 SGHTA, CDR2 FQGNSA.

The V and J genes are TRBV30 and TRBJ2-2, with 8 bases fitting TRBD1. The CDR3 extends over 13 amino acids. Germline CDR1 GTSNPN, CDR2 SVGIG (reference sequence). The V segment lost 2 bases and the J segment 8 bases; nucleotides outside the gene matches: 4. The CDR3 DNA is TGTGCCTGGAGTCGACAGGGGTTGGGGGAGCTGTTTTTT. It encodes CAWSRQGLGELFF.

CDR3 in amino acids: CASTWWQQETQYF. CDR3 coding DNA: TGTGCCAGCACCTGGTGGCAGCAAGAGACCCAGTACTTC. The chain is built from TRBV28 and TRBJ2-5; D is ambiguous. The V gene lost 7 bases and the J gene lost 2 bases, with 11 bases spanning the gap. CDR1 and CDR2 (germline): MDHEN, SYDVKM. CDR3 size: 13 residues. The full variable domain, with the rest looked up from reference TRBV28 and TRBJ2-5, is DVKVTQSSRYLVKRTGEKVFLECVQDMDHENMFWYRQDPGLGLRLIYFSYDVKMKEKGDIPEGYSVSREKKERFSLILESASTNQTSMYLCASTWWQQETQYFGPGTRLLVL.

The chain recombines TRBV10-3 with TRBJ2-1; TRBD1 matches at 7 bases. The germline CDR1 and CDR2 sequences are ENHRY and SYGVKD. The CDR3 consists of 15 residues. V lost 4 bases to trimming and J lost 0 bases; unmatched junction nucleotides: 3. CDR3 nucleotides: TGTGCCATCAGTGGTCGGGACAGCTCCTACAATGAGCAGTTCTTC. It yields the protein CAISGRDSSYNEQFF.

V and J are TRBV19 and TRBJ2-7, with 8 bases fitting TRBD1. Germline CDR1 reads LNHDA; CDR2 reads SQIVND (reference sequence). The CDR3 has 15 amino acids. V lost 6 bases, J lost 7 bases, and 14 bases stayed unmatched. The CDR3 nucleotides are TGTGCCAGTAGGCGAACAGGGGGAGTTTCGGGGGAGCAGTACTTC. It is translated as CASRRTGGVSGEQYF.

This chain uses TRBV27 with TRBJ1-6; D call uncertain. The CDR3 covers 15 residues. V was cut by 6 bases and J by 4 bases, with 13 bases left in between. Germline loops: CDR1 MNHEY, CDR2 SMNVEV (reference sequence). The CDR3 spells CASRAGGIYNSPLHF. The CDR3 DNA follows: TGTGCCAGCAGGGCAGGAGGGATATATAATTCACCCCTCCACTTT.

The J gene is TRBJ2-7, the V gene TRBV19, with 9 bases that match TRBD2. Looked up from germline, CDR1 is LNHDA and CDR2 is SQIVND (reference sequence). This CDR3 contains 16 residues. Trimming cost V 4 bases and J 2 bases; bases outside gene matches: 9. The CDR3 protein is CASSTTPTSGPYEQYF. CDR3 bases: TGTGCCAGTAGTACAACCCCGACTAGCGGTCCCTACGAGCAGTACTTC.

This chain links TRBV5-1 with TRBJ2-5; 8 bases align to TRBD1. The better agreement between TRBJ2-7 and the DNA end casts doubt on the J call. This CDR3 spans 14 amino acids. CDR1 is SGHRS and CDR2 is YFSETQ in the germline V gene. CDR3 amino acids: CASSLDRGTYEQYF. CDR3 bases: TGCGCCAGCAGCTTGGACAGGGGGACATACGAGCAGTACTTC.

The gene calls are TRBV9 and TRBJ2-3; the match to TRBD1 covers 9 bases. This CDR3 contains 16 residues. Germline V gene sequence: CDR1 SGDLS, CDR2 YYNGEE. With V trimmed by 3 bases and J by 2 bases, 7 bases remained unmatched. The CDR3 here is CASSERTGDVTDTQYF. The CDR3 DNA reads TGTGCCAGCAGCGAGAGGACAGGGGATGTCACAGATACGCAGTATTTT.

The rearrangement uses TRBV6-5 and TRBJ1-2; possible D gene TRBD1, 5 bases. The CDR3 extends over 14 amino acids. In germline, CDR1 is MNHEY, CDR2 SVGAGI. Trimming took 1 base from V and 2 from J, leaving 8 bases between them. CDR3 sequence (DNA): TGTGCCAGCAGTTACTTCCAGGGAAACTATGGCTACACCTTC. It codes for CASSYFQGNYGYTF.